These 23 T cell receptor beta chains came from one sample sequenced in a study of graft-versus-host responses after intestinal transplantation. Researchers processed graft tissue to release intraepithelial and lamina propria lymphocytes. The method was immunoSEQ multiplex PCR; TCRdb's version includes in-frame clones alone and lacks a portion of them. The sample records about 16,000 clones, roughly 78% being singletons. The sample in question was ileum tissue, obtained roughly 3.5 months after intestinal transplant. Every receptor here comes from a human patient who received an intestinal transplant, so some T cells may come from the graft donor.

The J gene is TRBJ1-2, the V gene TRBV7-4; maybe TRBD1 (6 bases). CDR3 length: 16 residues. The V and J ends lost 5 bases and 6 bases respectively, with 22 bases between them. From germline, CDR1 is SGHVT and CDR2 SQSDAQ. The CDR3 DNA follows: TGTGCCAGCAGCCCGACGTTTGGGCAGGGGAGGAATGGCTACACCTTC. Translation: CASSPTFGQGRNGYTF.

V is TRBV6-1 and J is TRBJ2-3; D not certain. Trimming pared 3 bases from V and 0 bases from J, leaving 7 bases between. The CDR3 covers 14 residues. From germline, CDR1 is MNHNS and CDR2 SASEGT. CDR3 amino acids: CASSELHSTDTQYF. The CDR3 DNA follows: TGTGCCAGCAGTGAGCTACACAGCACAGATACGCAGTATTTT.

The V gene is TRBV7-2, the J gene TRBJ2-3; the D call may be TRBD1 or TRBD2 (5 bases each). Trimming removed 5 bases from V and 3 bases from J, with 12 bases in between. Per germline, CDR1 SGHTA and CDR2 FQGNSA. There are 14 residues in the CDR3. CDR3 region: CASSRLRGTDTQYF. Here the CDR3 DNA reads TGTGCCAGCAGCCGACTAAGGGGTACAGATACGCAGTATTTT.

This sequence joins TRBV9 and TRBJ2-1; perhaps TRBD2 as D (6 bases). The CDR3 is made up of 15 amino acids. V shed 4 bases and J shed 4 bases, with 15 bases lying between them. CDR1 and CDR2 (germline): SGDLS, YYNGEE. The chain's CDR3 is CASSLRDVLYNEQFF. The CDR3, as DNA: TGTGCCAGCAGCTTGCGGGACGTGCTTTACAATGAGCAGTTCTTC.

The chain carries TRBV9 and TRBJ1-4, with D perhaps matching TRBD1 (5 bases). CDR1 is SGDLS, CDR2 YYNGEE, per germline. The CDR3 is 15 amino acids. Deletions cut 0 bases from V and 8 bases from J, with 14 bases between. CDR3 sequence: CASSVGGGSGEKLFF. The CDR3 DNA is TGTGCCAGCAGCGTAGGTGGGGGGTCTGGAGAAAAACTGTTTTTT. The full variable domain, in which reference TRBV9 and TRBJ1-4 provide the parts outside the CDR3, is DSGVTQTPKHLITATGQRVTLRCSPRSGDLSVYWYQQSLDQGLQFLIQYYNGEERAKGNILERFSAQQFPDLHSELNLSSLELGDSALYFCASSVGGGSGEKLFFGSGTQLSVL.

The chain couples TRBV19 to TRBJ2-7; 11 bases are a match to TRBD2. CDR1 LNHDA and CDR2 SQIVND come from the germline V gene (reference sequence). CDR3 length: 17 residues. V shed 5 bases and J 7 bases; nucleotides not matched to a gene: 16. CDR3 bases: TGTGCCAGTAGTTCGACCCCCCAACTAGCGGGAGAGGGGGAGCAGTACTTC. Translated, it gives CASSSTPQLAGEGEQYF.

This rearrangement joins TRBV10-3 to TRBJ1-5, with 9 bases that match TRBD1. Germline V gene lookup returns CDR1 ENHRY and CDR2 SYGVKD. The CDR3 is 15 residues long. Trimming took 8 bases from V and 6 from J; bases not matched to a gene: 11. For the CDR3, the DNA is TGTGCCATCTCAGACCGAACAGGGGGCATTCAGCCCCAGCATTTT. Translating it yields CAISDRTGGIQPQHF.

Only a few counts were recorded for this clone. The V call is TRBV6-1, the J call TRBJ2-5; D ambiguous. CDR3 length equals 12 residues. Germline V gives CDR1 MNHNS, CDR2 SASEGT. The V end was cut by 3 bases, the J end by 3 bases, with 5 bases between. CDR3 residues: CASSEQKETQYF. CDR3 DNA: TGTGCCAGCAGTGAGCAGAAAGAGACCCAGTACTTC.

J is TRBJ2-1 and V is TRBV11-2; perhaps D is TRBD1 or TRBD2 (5 bases each). The germline V and J ends were trimmed by 8 bases and 6 bases, with 23 bases remaining between them. CDR1 SGHAT and CDR2 FQNNGV come from the germline V gene. The CDR3 is 16 amino acids. DNA of the CDR3: TGTGCCAGCGGTCGTACCACCGGGACGGGTGGCAATGAGCAGTTCTTC. The encoded protein is CASGRTTGTGGNEQFF.

V and J are TRBV15 and TRBJ2-5; TRBD2 might be the D (6 bases). Germline assignment: CDR1 LNHNV and CDR2 YYDKDF (reference sequence). The CDR3 sequence is 17 residues long. The germline V and J ends were trimmed by 0 bases and 0 bases, with 14 bases remaining between them. CDR3 protein: CATSRDLRGGHQETQYF. CDR3 bases: TGTGCCACCAGCAGAGATTTGCGGGGAGGTCACCAAGAGACCCAGTACTTC.

This rearrangement joins TRBV18 to TRBJ2-1; D possibly corresponds to TRBD2 (6 bases). The CDR3 contains 14 residues. The V end lost 2 bases, the J end lost 7 bases, and 12 bases lay between the germline ends. The germline CDR1 and CDR2 sequences are KGHSH and LQKENI. CDR3 sequence reads: CASSPTDYQNEQFF. The CDR3 DNA reads as TGTGCCAGCTCACCAACGGACTACCAGAATGAGCAGTTCTTC.

CDR3 in DNA: TGTGCCAGCAGCCTACTCCTCTCCTACGAGCAGTACTTC. Translation gives CASSLLLSYEQYF. The chain carries TRBV7-9 and TRBJ2-7; no clear D gene. Germline V CDR1 and CDR2: SEHNR, FQNEAQ (reference sequence). The CDR3 has 13 amino acids. V lost 5 bases to trimming and J lost 0 bases, with 8 bases between them. The full variable domain, completed using reference TRBV7-9 and TRBJ2-7, is DTGVSQNPRHKITKRGQNVTFRCDPISEHNRLYWYRQTLGQGPEFLTYFQNEAQLEKSRLLSDRFSAERPKGSFSTLEIQRTEQGDSAMYLCASSLLLSYEQYFGPGTRLTVT.

The rearrangement uses TRBV18 and TRBJ1-5, with 8 positions matching TRBD1. CDR1 and CDR2 (germline): KGHSH, LQKENI. The V and J ends lost 4 bases and 3 bases, in that order; junction bases with no gene match: 11. This CDR3 is built from 17 residues. In DNA form, the CDR3 reads TGTGCCAGCTCACAACTCGGACAGGGCGTGAACAATCAGCCCCAGCATTTT. Translation gives CASSQLGQGVNNQPQHF.

A remark on this clone: Other DNA sequences of this sample code for an identical CDR3. The chain combines TRBV6-4 with TRBJ2-3; 12 positions match TRBD2. Germline values: CDR1 MRHNA, CDR2 SNTAGT. The CDR3 is 15 amino acids. V shed 4 bases, J shed 3 bases, and the junction held 2 bases outside the gene matches. The DNA for the CDR3 is TGTGCCAGCAGTGCCGGGACTAGCGGGACAGATACGCAGTATTTT. It specifies CASSAGTSGTDTQYF.

The rearrangement joins TRBV18 to TRBJ2-3, with D perhaps TRBD1 (6 bases). Germline values: CDR1 KGHSH, CDR2 LQKENI. The CDR3 length is 13 residues. Trimming cost V 6 bases and J 3 bases, with 10 bases left between them. The CDR3 DNA is TGTGCCAGCTCCCCCACAGGGACAGATACGCAGTATTTT. Translation: CASSPTGTDTQYF.

The chain joins TRBV7-9 to TRBJ1-5, with D perhaps TRBD1 (5 bases). Trimming removed 5 bases from V and 6 bases from J, with 8 bases in between. This CDR3 region has 12 residues. Germline CDR1 is SEHNR and CDR2 is FQNEAQ (reference sequence). CDR3 sequence: CASSAGFQPQHF. The CDR3 region has the DNA TGTGCCAGCAGCGCAGGGTTTCAGCCCCAGCATTTT.

This clone was seen a few times. CDR3 DNA: TGTGCCAGCAGTGAAGGGACAGGGGGTGGAAACACCATATATTTT. This gives the protein CASSEGTGGGNTIYF. J is TRBJ1-3 and V is TRBV6-1; the match to TRBD1 covers 10 bases. Germline V gene lookup returns CDR1 MNHNS and CDR2 SASEGT. V was clipped by 1 base and J by 3 bases; unmatched bases: 0. CDR3 length: 15 residues.

The chain has TRBV7-4 and TRBJ1-2, with D possibly matching TRBD1 (5 bases). This CDR3 has 13 amino acids. Germline CDR1 and CDR2: SGHVT and SQSDAQ. Trimming shortened V by 5 bases and J by 2 bases, and 9 bases separated the two germline ends. CDR3 sequence: CASSPGRNYGYTF. The CDR3 nucleotides read TGTGCCAGCAGCCCGGGACGGAACTATGGCTACACCTTC.

The chain links TRBV14 to TRBJ1-3; TRBD1 is a possible D gene (6 bases). The germline V gene has CDR1 SGHDN and CDR2 FVKESK. The CDR3 spans 21 residues. Trimming stripped 4 bases from V and 2 bases from J, with 30 bases between. In DNA form, the CDR3 reads TGTGCCAGCAGCCGCCCTAAACCGGACAGTGGGGGTACGGGTGCTGGAAACACCATATATTTT. Its translation is CASSRPKPDSGGTGAGNTIYF.

This clone was counted once. The V and J genes are TRBV7-9 and TRBJ1-1, with TRBD1 matching 10 bases. The CDR3 spans 16 residues. Germline CDR1 and CDR2: SEHNR and FQNEAQ (reference sequence). Losses at the gene ends were 4 bases for V and 1 base for J; bases not matched to a gene: 6. The CDR3 DNA reads TGTGCCAGCAGCTGGGGGGACAGGGGCTCGAACACTGAAGCTTTCTTT. As protein: CASSWGDRGSNTEAFF.

This chain connects TRBV27 to TRBJ2-3, with D perhaps TRBD1 (5 bases). Trimming took off 3 bases at V and 0 bases at J, with 10 bases between the two ends. In germline, CDR1 is MNHEY, CDR2 SMNVEV (reference sequence). The CDR3 runs 15 residues. CDR3 residues: CASSLAGISTDTQYF. The DNA of the CDR3 is TGTGCCAGCAGTTTGGCAGGGATAAGCACAGATACGCAGTATTTT.

The CDR3 sequence: CASSLGGTHEQFF. CDR3 DNA sequence: TGTGCCAGCAGTTTGGGCGGGACCCATGAGCAGTTCTTC. The chain employs TRBV28 and TRBJ2-1; D is perhaps TRBD2 (6 bases). The CDR3 runs 13 residues. The germline V gene encodes CDR1 MDHEN and CDR2 SYDVKM. V was shortened by 3 bases and J by 8 bases, with 11 bases between the two germline ends.

CDR3 bases: TGTGCCAGCAGGGGGGGGCAGGGGAATGGCTATGGCTACACCTTC. Amino acid sequence: CASRGGQGNGYGYTF. The chain couples TRBV28 to TRBJ1-2; TRBD1 might be the D (6 bases). The V end was cut by 6 bases, the J end by 4 bases, with 18 bases between. Germline CDR1 reads MDHEN; CDR2 reads SYDVKM. The CDR3 is 15 residues long.